A single sample gave rise to the 7 T cell receptor beta chains below, sequenced in a study of monozygotic twins with inflammatory bowel disease. TCRdb reanalyzed the 5' RACE reads, giving one entry per CDR3 protein sequence and no DNA. The ten top clones account for 5.6%, within a sample of hundreds of thousands of distinct CDR3 sequences. Sequenced material: blood. The receptors come from a human donor with ulcerative colitis or Crohn's disease, or a healthy co-twin of an affected twin (not recorded which).

The rearrangement links TRBV3-1 to TRBJ2-4; no DNA is available, so the TRBD2 call from TCRdb remains unchecked. This CDR3 has 17 amino acids. Per the germline V gene, CDR1 is LGHDT and CDR2 is YNNKEL (reference sequence). This CDR3 is CASSQERVNAAKNMQYF.

The CDR3 here is CSARPFGGGYGYTF. The chain carries TRBV20-1 and TRBJ1-2; TCRdb reports TRBD1, a call that lacks DNA to check it against. This CDR3 spans 14 amino acids. Germline V lookup: CDR1 DFQATT, CDR2 SNEGSKA (reference sequence).

The J gene is TRBJ2-7, the V gene TRBV27; absent DNA, TCRdb's TRBD1 call cannot be checked. Germline values: CDR1 MNHEY, CDR2 SMNVEV (reference sequence). The CDR3 totals 16 residues. CDR3 sequence: CASGGIGTGSSYEQYF.

The chain employs TRBV24-1 and TRBJ2-3; with no DNA, the TCRdb D assignment of TRBD1 cannot be verified. The CDR3 has 19 amino acids. Germline CDR1 is KGHDR and CDR2 is SFDVKD. CDR3 residues: CATSDFGDRGTFRTDTQYF.

The J gene is TRBJ2-3, the V gene TRBV6-1; the D call from TCRdb, TRBD1, cannot be confirmed without DNA. The CDR3 totals 17 residues. From germline, CDR1 is MNHNS and CDR2 SASEGT. The CDR3 spells CASRDPIRQPSTDTQYF.

V gene TRBV20-1 combines with J gene TRBJ1-5; TCRdb outputs TRBD1, but without DNA this stays unchecked. The CDR3 totals 15 residues. Germline CDR1 and CDR2: DFQATT and SNEGSKA (reference sequence). CDR3: CSAREGGEGNQPQHF.

The chain recombines TRBV5-6 with TRBJ2-1; lacking DNA, the TRBD2 call made by TCRdb goes unchecked. This CDR3 region has 17 residues. Germline V CDR1 and CDR2: SGHDT, YYEEEE. The CDR3 loop is CASSPQLRSGRSNEQFF.